The 6 T cell receptor beta chains below come from one sample, sequenced in a study of T cell repertoires in cytomegalovirus infection. TCRdb processed the reads anew with MiXCR; each CDR3 protein has one entry. The sample shows 130,000 or so distinct CDR3 sequences, 6.5% of them seen only once. Sample: PBMCs. The origin of the receptors is a human donor in good health (CMV status not recorded). Some clones in this sample may be carry-over from other donors' samples.

This clonotype occurred a few times. V gene TRBV12-3 or TRBV12-4 combines with J gene TRBJ2-3; D unresolved. The CDR3 covers 15 residues. V lost 2 bases, J lost 2 bases, and 11 bases lay in between. CDR3 protein: CASSLNGFDTDTQYF. In DNA, the CDR3 is TGTGCCAGCAGTTTAAACGGCTTCGACACAGATACGCAGTATTTT.

This clonotype has a count of ten or more. This chain connects TRBV11-1 to TRBJ2-1; 7 bases agree with TRBD1. With 4 bases clipped from V and 4 bases from J, the junction kept 7 bases outside the gene matches. The CDR3 has 15 amino acids. Germline CDR1 reads SGHAT; CDR2 reads FQDESV (reference sequence). In DNA, the CDR3 is TGTGCCAGCAGCTATCGACAGGGTGGGTACAATGAGCAGTTCTTC. Encoded protein: CASSYRQGGYNEQFF. Full variable domain (rest looked up from reference TRBV11-1 and TRBJ2-1): EAEVAQSPRYKITEKSQAVAFWCDPISGHATLYWYRQILGQGPELLVQFQDESVVDDSQLPKDRFSAERLKGVDSTLKIQPAELGDSAMYLCASSYRQGGYNEQFFGPGTRLTVL.

This clonotype was picked up many times. In nucleotides, the CDR3 is TGTGCCAGCAGCGCGGGGGGGGCCAACGTCCTGACTTTC. Residues: CASSAGGANVLTF. The rearrangement links TRBV7-2 to TRBJ2-6, with a weak D call TRBD2 (6 bases). V was shortened by 5 bases and J by 4 bases, with 6 bases between the two germline ends. The CDR3 is made up of 13 amino acids. Germline V lookup: CDR1 SGHTA, CDR2 FQGNSA.

This clonotype has more than one count but fewer than ten. This chain links TRBV19 with TRBJ2-2; no definite D call. The CDR3 is 14 amino acids. V lost 3 bases, J lost 6 bases, and 11 bases lay in between. From germline, CDR1 is LNHDA and CDR2 SQIVND (reference sequence). DNA of the CDR3: TGTGCCAGTAGTATTTCGGCAGAGGCCGGGGAGCTGTTTTTT. Amino acid sequence: CASSISAEAGELFF.

This chain links TRBV28 with TRBJ1-2; D perhaps matches TRBD1 (5 bases). The CDR3 totals 16 residues. The ends were cut back, 4 bases at V and 0 bases at J, with 15 bases in the middle. Germline CDR1 and CDR2: MDHEN and SYDVKM. CDR3 loop: CASSSREGRSNYGYTF. The CDR3 DNA sequence: TGTGCCAGCAGTTCCCGGGAGGGACGGTCTAACTATGGCTACACCTTC.

This clonotype was counted ten times or more. V gene TRBV7-2 combines with J gene TRBJ2-7; 7 bases agree with TRBD1. V trimming: 2 bases; J trimming: 2 bases; junction bases outside the gene matches: 3. This CDR3 has 14 residues. The germline gives CDR1 SGHTA, CDR2 FQGNSA. CDR3 sequence: CASSLSRGTYEQYF. DNA for the CDR3: TGTGCCAGCAGCTTAAGCAGGGGGACCTACGAGCAGTACTTC.